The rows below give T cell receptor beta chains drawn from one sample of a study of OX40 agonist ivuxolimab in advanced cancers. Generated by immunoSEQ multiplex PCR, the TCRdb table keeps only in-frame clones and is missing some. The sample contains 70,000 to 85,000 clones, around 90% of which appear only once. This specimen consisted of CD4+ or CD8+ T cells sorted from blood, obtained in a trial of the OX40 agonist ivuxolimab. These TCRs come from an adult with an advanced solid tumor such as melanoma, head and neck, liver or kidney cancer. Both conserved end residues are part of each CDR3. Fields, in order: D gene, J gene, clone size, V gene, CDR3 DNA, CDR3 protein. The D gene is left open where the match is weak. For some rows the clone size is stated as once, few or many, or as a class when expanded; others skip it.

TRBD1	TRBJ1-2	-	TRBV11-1	TGTGCCAGCAGATTCGGGACAGGGGGTAACTATGGCTACACCTTC	CASRFGTGGNYGYTF
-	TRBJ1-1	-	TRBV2	TGTGCCAGCAGGACAGTCCCGGGGACTGAAGCTTTCTTT	CASRTVPGTEAFF
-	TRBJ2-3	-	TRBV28	TGTGCCAGCAGCCGGGTCGATATTAGCACAGATACGCAGTATTTT	CASSRVDISTDTQYF
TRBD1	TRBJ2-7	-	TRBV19	TGTGCCAGTAGTAGCCACGGGACAGGGGGCAAATACGAGCAGTACTTC	CASSSHGTGGKYEQYF
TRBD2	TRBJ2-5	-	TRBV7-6	TGTGCCAGCAGCCCTAAGGGCGGGGGGGACCGGGGGACCCAGTACTTC	CASSPKGGGDRGTQYF
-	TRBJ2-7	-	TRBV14	TGTGCCAGCAGCCTGGACGTCTCCTACGAGCAGTACTTC	CASSLDVSYEQYF
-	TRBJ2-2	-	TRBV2	TGTGCCAGCACCTCCATGGACACCGGGGAGCTGTTTTTT	CASTSMDTGELFF
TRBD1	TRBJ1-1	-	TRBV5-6	TGTGCCAGCAGCTTAGACAGGGGGGGAACTGAAGCTTTCTTT	CASSLDRGGTEAFF
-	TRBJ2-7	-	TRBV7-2	TGTGCCAGCAGCCCCTCTGTCCTTAACTCCTACGAGCAGTACTTC	CASSPSVLNSYEQYF
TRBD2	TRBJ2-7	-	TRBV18	TGTGCCAGCTCACCATTGCGGGGGGGTTACGAGCAGTACTTC	CASSPLRGGYEQYF
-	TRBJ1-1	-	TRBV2	TGTGCCAGCAGTGACAGGGAGGGCACTGAAGCTTTCTTT	CASSDREGTEAFF
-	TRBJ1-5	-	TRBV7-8	TGTGCCAGCAGCTTAGCTACAGCTCCGACCAATCAGCCCCAGCATTTT	CASSLATAPTNQPQHF
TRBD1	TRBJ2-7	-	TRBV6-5	TGTGCCAGCAGTTACTGGACAGGGAAAGGTGAGCAGTACTTC	CASSYWTGKGEQYF
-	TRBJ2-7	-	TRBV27	TGTGCCAGCAGTCAGGGGTTCAGCTCCTACGAGCAGTACTTC	CASSQGFSSYEQYF
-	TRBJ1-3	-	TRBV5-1	TGCGCCAGCAGTCGGGGTTCCGTCGACTCTGGAAACACCATATATTTT	CASSRGSVDSGNTIYF
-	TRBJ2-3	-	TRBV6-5	TGTGCCAGCAGTTACCGCCGGCCGGCCGATACGCAGTATTTT	CASSYRRPADTQYF
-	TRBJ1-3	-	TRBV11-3	TGTGCCAGCAGCTTATTTGGTAACTCTGGAAACACCATATATTTT	CASSLFGNSGNTIYF
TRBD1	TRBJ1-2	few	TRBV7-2	TGTGCCAGCAGCTTAGCCCCGGACAGGTTCATATATGGCTACACCTTC	CASSLAPDRFIYGYTF
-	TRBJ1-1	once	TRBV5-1	TGCGCCAGCAGCTTCCGACCTGAAAGTGAAGCTTTCTTT	CASSFRPESEAFF
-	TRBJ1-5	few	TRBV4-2	TGTGCCAGCAGCCAAGATTCCGGGGGGGTTCAGCCCCAGCATTTT	CASSQDSGGVQPQHF
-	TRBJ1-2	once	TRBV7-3	TGTGCCAGCAGCCCCGGGTCGTCTAACTATGGCTACACCTTC	CASSPGSSNYGYTF
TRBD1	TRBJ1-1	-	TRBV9	TGTGCCAGCAGCGTAGGTGGTACAGGGGACGCTGAAGCTTTCTTT	CASSVGGTGDAEAFF
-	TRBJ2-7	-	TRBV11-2	TGTGCCAGCAGCCGCAACGGCGCGGGGAGCTCCTACGAGCAGTACTTC	CASSRNGAGSSYEQYF
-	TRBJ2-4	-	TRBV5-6	TGTGCCAGCAGCTTGGTGTCAGCCAAAAACATTCAGTACTTC	CASSLVSAKNIQYF
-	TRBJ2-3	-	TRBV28	TGTGCCAGCAGTTTAGGGCGGGGAACAGATACGCAGTATTTT	CASSLGRGTDTQYF
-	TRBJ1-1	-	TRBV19	TGTGCCAGTAGCCAACAGGGACCGCTGCTCTTT	CASSQQGPLLF
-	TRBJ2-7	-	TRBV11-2	TGTGCCAGCAGCCCGAGCTCCGGGGCCTCCTACGAGCAGTACTTC	CASSPSSGASYEQYF
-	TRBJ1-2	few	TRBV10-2	TGCGCCAGCAGTGAGTCTCTCCCTGTCTATGGCTACACCTTC	CASSESLPVYGYTF
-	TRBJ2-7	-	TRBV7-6	TGTGCCAGCACCTTAGGGGGGGGCCTCAAGGAGCAGTACTTC	CASTLGGGLKEQYF
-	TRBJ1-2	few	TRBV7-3	TGTGCCAGCAGCCCCGGGGAGGGACACTATGGCTACACCTTC	CASSPGEGHYGYTF
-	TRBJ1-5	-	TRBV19	TGTGCCAGTAGTATGAACAACAATCAGCCCCAGCATTTT	CASSMNNNQPQHF
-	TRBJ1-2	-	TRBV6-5	TGTGCCAGCAGTCAACAGACAGAGAACTATGGCTACACCTTC	CASSQQTENYGYTF
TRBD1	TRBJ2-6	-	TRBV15	TGTGCCACCAGCAGCAGGGGGCCTGGGGCCAACGTCCTGACTTTC	CATSSRGPGANVLTF
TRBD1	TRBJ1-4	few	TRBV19	TGTGCCAGTAACCCATATTCCGGGACAGGGAGCGAAAAACTGTTTTTT	CASNPYSGTGSEKLFF
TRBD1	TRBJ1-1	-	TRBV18	TGTGCCAGCTCACCACCGTCCCGACAGGGGAGCGGTGAAGCTTTCTTT	CASSPPSRQGSGEAFF
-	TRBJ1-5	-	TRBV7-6	TGTGCCAGCAGCCGGGACATCAATAGCAATCAGCCCCAGCATTTT	CASSRDINSNQPQHF
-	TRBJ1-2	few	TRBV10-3	TGTGCCATCAGTGACAGGGTGGAGACTAATGGCTACACCTTC	CAISDRVETNGYTF
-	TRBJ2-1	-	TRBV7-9	TGTGCCAGCAGCTTAGGATTGGGGGGACGGTACAATGAGCAGTTCTTC	CASSLGLGGRYNEQFF
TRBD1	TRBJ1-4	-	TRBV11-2	TGTGCCAGCAGCTCCGGTGAGGGGGGGGACAGTGAAAAACTGTTTTTT	CASSSGEGGDSEKLFF
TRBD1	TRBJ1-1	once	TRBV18	TGTGCCAGCTCACCACGGACAGGCGAGAACACTGAAGCTTTCTTT	CASSPRTGENTEAFF
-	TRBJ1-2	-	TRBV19	TGTGCCAGTAGTATGGGGCACTCGGACTATGGCTACACCTTC	CASSMGHSDYGYTF
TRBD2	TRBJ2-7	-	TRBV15	TGTGCCACCAGCAGAGGGGGGGGACTAGCGGCCTCCTACGAGCAGTACTTC	CATSRGGGLAASYEQYF
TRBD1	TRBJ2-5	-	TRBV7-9	TGTGCCAGCACCCCTGGGACAGGGGGCGCCGGGGAGACCCAGTACTTC	CASTPGTGGAGETQYF
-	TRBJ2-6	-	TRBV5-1	TGCGCCAGCAGCCTTCTCCCAGGGTCTGGGGCCAACGTCCTGACTTTC	CASSLLPGSGANVLTF
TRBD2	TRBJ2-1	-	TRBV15	TGTGCCACCAGCAGCGGGAGGACTACCTACAATGAGCAGTTCTTC	CATSSGRTTYNEQFF
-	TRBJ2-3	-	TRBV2	TGTGCCAGCAACCGACAGGAGGCGCATGGAGATACGCAGTATTTT	CASNRQEAHGDTQYF
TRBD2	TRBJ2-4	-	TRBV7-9	TGTGCCAGCAGCAGCGGGAGGGGAAACATTCAGTACTTC	CASSSGRGNIQYF
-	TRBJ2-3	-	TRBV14	TGTGCCAGCAGCCAACTAGCGACCTCCACAGATACGCAGTATTTT	CASSQLATSTDTQYF
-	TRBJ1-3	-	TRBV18	TGTGCCAGCGCGCAAGGACGGGACTCTGGAAACACCATATATTTT	CASAQGRDSGNTIYF
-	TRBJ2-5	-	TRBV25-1	TGTGCCAGCAGTGAATCGGGCGGCCGCAGAGAGACCCAGTACTTC	CASSESGGRRETQYF
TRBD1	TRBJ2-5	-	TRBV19	TGTGCCAGTAGTAAGGGACAGACGTACCAAGAGACCCAGTACTTC	CASSKGQTYQETQYF
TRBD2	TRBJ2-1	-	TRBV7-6	TGTGCCAGCAGCCGCAATAGCGGGGGGGCAGGGAATGAGCAGTTCTTC	CASSRNSGGAGNEQFF
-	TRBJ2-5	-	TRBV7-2	TGTGCCAGCAGCGCCGACGCCACCCAAGAGACCCAGTACTTC	CASSADATQETQYF
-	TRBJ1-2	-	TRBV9	TGTGCCAGCAGCTCAGGTACGGCCCGGCGGGATGGCTACACCTTC	CASSSGTARRDGYTF
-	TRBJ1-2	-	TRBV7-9	TGTGCCAGCAGCTTTTTGTCGGGAACCTCTAACTATGGCTACACCTTC	CASSFLSGTSNYGYTF
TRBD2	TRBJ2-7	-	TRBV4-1	TGCGCCAGCAGCCAAGGCCCCCAAGCGGGAATTGGCTACGAGCAGTACTTC	CASSQGPQAGIGYEQYF
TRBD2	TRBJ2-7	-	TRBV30	TGTGCCGGGGGCGGGGGGTCTGGCTACGAGCAGTACTTC	CAGGGGSGYEQYF
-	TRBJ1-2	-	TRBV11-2	TGTGCCAGCAGCTTAGCGGACACGGCGCGGGGCTACACCTTC	CASSLADTARGYTF
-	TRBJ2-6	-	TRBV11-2	TGTGCCAGCAGCCCCCCCAGCGGCACCGCCTCTGGGGCCAACGTCCTGACTTTC	CASSPPSGTASGANVLTF
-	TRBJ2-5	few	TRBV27	TGTGCCAGCAGTTTGGCAGGGGCGACGTCCCAAGAGACCCAGTACTTC	CASSLAGATSQETQYF